One T cell receptor (beta chain) is described in this entry. Antigen: not known. Making TCR cDNA involved 5'RACE template switching, which added UMIs and a universal primer site. Each CDR3 protein is one row after TCRdb ran MiXCR on the 5' RACE reads. The repertoire holds 400,000 to 650,000 distinct CDR3 sequences, with 20% to 25% as singletons. These data originate in a study of T cells after yellow fever vaccination. Study-level findings and limits: Abundant clonotypes (contaminants from the bulk population) could be present in FACS-sorted repertoires. Some clonotypes, a small share, were shared between CD4 and CD8 compartments. Post-booster samples contained most primary-vaccination clones (around 95% CD4, almost 90% CD8).

The receptor comes from a young man who received the YFV17D yellow fever vaccine. The specimen comprised PBMCs, sampled 20 to 25 days after the first yellow fever vaccination.

DNA for the CDR3: TGTGCCAGCACCCACGAGACAGCTAGCACAGATACGCAGTATTTT. This translates into CASTHETASTDTQYF. V and J are TRBV12-3 or TRBV12-4 and TRBJ2-3; tentative D call: TRBD1 (5 bases). CDR3 length equals 15 residues. The V end lost 7 bases, the J end lost 0 bases, and 14 bases lay between the germline ends.